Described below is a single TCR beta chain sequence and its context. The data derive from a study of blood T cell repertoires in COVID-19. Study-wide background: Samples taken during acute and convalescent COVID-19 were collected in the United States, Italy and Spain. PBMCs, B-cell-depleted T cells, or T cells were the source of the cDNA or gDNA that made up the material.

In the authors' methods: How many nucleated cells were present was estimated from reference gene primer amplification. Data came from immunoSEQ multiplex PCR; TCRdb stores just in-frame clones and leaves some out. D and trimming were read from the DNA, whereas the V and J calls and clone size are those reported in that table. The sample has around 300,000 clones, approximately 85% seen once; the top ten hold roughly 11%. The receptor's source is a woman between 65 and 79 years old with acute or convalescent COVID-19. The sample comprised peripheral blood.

The CDR3 DNA reads as TGTGCCAGCAGTTCAAGATGGGCTGAAGAGACCCAGTACTTC. This sequence encodes CASSSRWAEETQYF. The chain joins TRBV6-5 to TRBJ2-5; the D is unclear. The CDR3 is 14 amino acids. The germline gives CDR1 MNHEY, CDR2 SVGAGI. V was pared by 4 bases and J by 3 bases, with 12 bases between.